The sample holds one count of the clone carrying this T cell receptor (beta chain). A much larger clone differs by one base, so this may be a read error. The time point: longitudinal time-point 2. Volunteers from a blood bank in Maryland, USA, constituted the healthy controls. This entry comes from a study of neurological immune-mediated disorders. The V gene's germline CDR1 is SGHRS and CDR2 YFSETQ. The CDR3 consists of 15 residues. The V end lost 0 bases, the J end lost 3 bases, and 13 bases lay between the germline ends. The cDNA came from 5'RACE with 10-nucleotide random UMIs. TCRdb re-analysed the 5' RACE reads in MiXCR, keeping a single row per CDR3 protein. Of approximately 31,000 distinct CDR3 sequences listed, 13% are singletons.

This TCR derives from a woman in her forties in good health. The J gene is TRBJ2-7, the V gene TRBV5-1; a possible D gene is TRBD2 (5 bases). Sequencing was done on a sample of PBMCs. CDR3 in amino acids: CASSLVPSCVYEQYF. DNA of the CDR3: TGCGCCAGCAGCTTGGTCCCTAGCTGTGTCTACGAGCAGTACTTC.